This record looks at one T cell receptor beta chain sequence and its context. Authors' methods: Reference gene primer amplification gave nucleated cell count estimates. Sequencing was performed with immunoSEQ multiplex PCR; in TCRdb, only in-frame clones are kept and a portion is missing. The V and J calls and the clone size are those of that table, but D and trimming were determined from the DNA. The sample has just over 350,000 clones, around 88% seen once. This entry comes from a study of blood T cell repertoires in COVID-19. Overall study context: COVID-19 samples, acute and convalescent, were from the United States, Italy and Spain. Sample material is recorded as cDNA or gDNA derived from T cells, B-cell-depleted T cells, or PBMCs.

A Seattle source enrolled patients during active infection and followed them longitudinally. Germline lookup yields CDR1 SGHRS and CDR2 YFSETQ. The CDR3 sequence is 17 residues long. Trimming stripped 0 bases from V and 0 bases from J, with 13 bases between. The rearrangement links TRBV5-1 to TRBJ2-1; D might be TRBD1 (6 bases). This clonotype was obtained from a woman in her sixties with COVID-19, enrolled during active disease. The sequencing sample was made of peripheral blood. CDR3 bases: TGCGCCAGCAGCTTGGGGAACAGGGTCGGCTCCTACAATGAGCAGTTCTTC. It is translated as CASSLGNRVGSYNEQFF.